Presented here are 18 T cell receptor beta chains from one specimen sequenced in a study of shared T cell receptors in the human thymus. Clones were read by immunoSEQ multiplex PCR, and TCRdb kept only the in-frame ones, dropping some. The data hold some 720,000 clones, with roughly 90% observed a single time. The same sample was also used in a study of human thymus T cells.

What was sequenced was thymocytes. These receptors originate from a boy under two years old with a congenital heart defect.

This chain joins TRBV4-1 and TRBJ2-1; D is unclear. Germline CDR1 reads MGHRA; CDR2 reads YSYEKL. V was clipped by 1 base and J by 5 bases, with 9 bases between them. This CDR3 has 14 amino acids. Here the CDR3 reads CASSQVWLHNEQFF. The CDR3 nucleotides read TGCGCCAGCAGCCAAGTGTGGCTCCACAATGAGCAGTTCTTC.

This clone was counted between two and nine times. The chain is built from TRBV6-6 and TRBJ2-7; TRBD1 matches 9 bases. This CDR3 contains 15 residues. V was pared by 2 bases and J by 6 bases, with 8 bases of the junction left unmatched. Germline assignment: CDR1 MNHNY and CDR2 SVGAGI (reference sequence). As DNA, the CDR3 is TGTGCCAGCAGTTACCAGGCACAGGGGGCGGGCGAGCAGTACTTC. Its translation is CASSYQAQGAGEQYF.

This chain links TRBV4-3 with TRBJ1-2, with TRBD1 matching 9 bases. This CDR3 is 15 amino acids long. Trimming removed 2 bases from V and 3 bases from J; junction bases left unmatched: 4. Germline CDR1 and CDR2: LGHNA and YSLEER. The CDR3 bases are TGCGCCAGCAGCCAATGGGACAGGGCGGACTATGGCTACACCTTC. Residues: CASSQWDRADYGYTF.

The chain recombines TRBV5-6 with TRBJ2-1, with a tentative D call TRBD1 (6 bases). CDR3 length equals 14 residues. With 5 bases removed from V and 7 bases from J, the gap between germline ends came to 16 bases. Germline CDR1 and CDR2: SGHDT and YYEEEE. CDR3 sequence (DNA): TGTGCCAGCAGATCCGGCCAGGGGTGGAATGAGCAGTTCTTC. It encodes CASRSGQGWNEQFF.

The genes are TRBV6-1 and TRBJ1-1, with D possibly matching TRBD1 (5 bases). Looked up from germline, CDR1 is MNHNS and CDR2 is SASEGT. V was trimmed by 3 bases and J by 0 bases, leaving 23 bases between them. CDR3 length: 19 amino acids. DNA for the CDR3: TGTGCCAGCAGTGATCTTCGCGGGGCGCCAACCACCCTGAACACTGAAGCTTTCTTT. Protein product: CASSDLRGAPTTLNTEAFF.

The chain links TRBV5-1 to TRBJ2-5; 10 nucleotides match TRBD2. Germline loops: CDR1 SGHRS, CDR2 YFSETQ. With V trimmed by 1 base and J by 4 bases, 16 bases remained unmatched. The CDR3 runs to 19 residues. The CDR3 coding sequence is TGCGCCAGCAGCTTGAGCCCCAGTCTAGCGGGAGCGAAGGGAGAGACCCAGTACTTC. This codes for CASSLSPSLAGAKGETQYF.

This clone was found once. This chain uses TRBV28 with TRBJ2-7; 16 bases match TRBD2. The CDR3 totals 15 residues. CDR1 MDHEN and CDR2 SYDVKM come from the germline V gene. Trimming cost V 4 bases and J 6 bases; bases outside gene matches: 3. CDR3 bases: TGTGCCAGCAGTTCAGGGACTAGCGGGAGGGCCGAGCAGTACTTC. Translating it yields CASSSGTSGRAEQYF.

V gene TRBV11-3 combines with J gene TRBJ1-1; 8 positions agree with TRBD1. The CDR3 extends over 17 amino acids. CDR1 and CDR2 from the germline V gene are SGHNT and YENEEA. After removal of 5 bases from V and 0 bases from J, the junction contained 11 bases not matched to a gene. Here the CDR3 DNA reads TGTGCCAGCAGCGACACTCGACAGGGGATGATGAACACTGAAGCTTTCTTT. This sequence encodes CASSDTRQGMMNTEAFF.

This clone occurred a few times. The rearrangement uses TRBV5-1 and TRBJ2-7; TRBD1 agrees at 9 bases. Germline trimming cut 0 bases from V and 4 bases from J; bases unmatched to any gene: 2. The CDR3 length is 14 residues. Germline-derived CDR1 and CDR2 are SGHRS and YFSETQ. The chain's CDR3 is CASSLEDRGYEQYF. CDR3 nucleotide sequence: TGCGCCAGCAGCTTGGAAGACAGGGGGTACGAGCAGTACTTC.

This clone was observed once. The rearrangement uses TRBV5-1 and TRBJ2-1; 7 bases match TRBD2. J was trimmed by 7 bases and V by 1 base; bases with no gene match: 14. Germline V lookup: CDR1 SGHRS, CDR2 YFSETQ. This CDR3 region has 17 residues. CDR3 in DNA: TGCGCCAGCAGCTTGAGGTCCCCCGGGACTATGCCAAATGAGCAGTTCTTC. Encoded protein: CASSLRSPGTMPNEQFF.

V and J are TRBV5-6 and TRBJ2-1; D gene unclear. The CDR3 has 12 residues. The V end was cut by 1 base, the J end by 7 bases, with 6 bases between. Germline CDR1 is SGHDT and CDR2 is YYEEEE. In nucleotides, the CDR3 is TGTGCCAGCAGCTTGCAAATTAATGAGCAGTTCTTC. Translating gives CASSLQINEQFF.

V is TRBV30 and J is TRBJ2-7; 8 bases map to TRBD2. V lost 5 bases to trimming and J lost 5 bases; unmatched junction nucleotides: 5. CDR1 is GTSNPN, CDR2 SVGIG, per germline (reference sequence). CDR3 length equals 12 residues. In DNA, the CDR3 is TGTGCCTGGGGCGGGGGGTTCCACGAGCAGTACTTC. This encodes CAWGGGFHEQYF.

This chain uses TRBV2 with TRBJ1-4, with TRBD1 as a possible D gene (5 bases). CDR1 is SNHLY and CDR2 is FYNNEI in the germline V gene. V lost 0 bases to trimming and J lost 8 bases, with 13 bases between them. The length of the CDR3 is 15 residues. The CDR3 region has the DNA TGTGCCAGCAGTGAAGCGGTGGGGAGGGGCGAAAAACTGTTTTTT. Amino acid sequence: CASSEAVGRGEKLFF.

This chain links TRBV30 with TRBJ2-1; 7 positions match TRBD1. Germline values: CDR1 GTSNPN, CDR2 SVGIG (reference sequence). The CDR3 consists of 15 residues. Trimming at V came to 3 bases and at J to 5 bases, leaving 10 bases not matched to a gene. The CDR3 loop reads CAWRRPQGFHNEQFF. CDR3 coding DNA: TGTGCCTGGAGGAGGCCACAGGGGTTCCACAATGAGCAGTTCTTC.

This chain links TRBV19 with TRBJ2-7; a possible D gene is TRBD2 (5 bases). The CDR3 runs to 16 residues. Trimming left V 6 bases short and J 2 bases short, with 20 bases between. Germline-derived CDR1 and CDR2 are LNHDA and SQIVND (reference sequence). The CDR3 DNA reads TGTGCCAGTAGCCCCAAACCCGGGATCACCGCCTACGAGCAGTACTTC. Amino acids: CASSPKPGITAYEQYF.

DNA of the CDR3: TGTGCCAGCAGACCCCCAGGGGCACCAAACTATGGCTACACCTTC. Translation: CASRPPGAPNYGYTF. J is TRBJ1-2 and V is TRBV6-5; D may be TRBD1 (6 bases). This CDR3 has 15 amino acids. Per the germline V gene, CDR1 is MNHEY and CDR2 is SVGAGI. V dropped 6 bases and J dropped 2 bases, with 16 bases sitting between them.

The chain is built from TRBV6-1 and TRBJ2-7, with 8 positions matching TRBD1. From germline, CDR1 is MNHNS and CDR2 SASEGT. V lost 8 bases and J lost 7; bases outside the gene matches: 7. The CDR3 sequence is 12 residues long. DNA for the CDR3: TGTGCCAGCGAGGGACAGGCAAGAGAGCAGTACTTC. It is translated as CASEGQAREQYF.

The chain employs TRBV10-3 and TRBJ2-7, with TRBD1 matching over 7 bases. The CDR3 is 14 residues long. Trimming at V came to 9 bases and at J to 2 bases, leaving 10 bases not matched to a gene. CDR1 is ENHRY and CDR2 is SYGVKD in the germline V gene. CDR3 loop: CAIGPGTDPYEQYF. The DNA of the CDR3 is TGTGCCATTGGTCCTGGGACAGACCCCTACGAGCAGTACTTC.